What follows are 7 T cell receptor beta chains derived from one specimen sequenced in a study of control samples from healthy donors and cancer patients. Using immunoSEQ multiplex PCR, the repertoire was profiled, and TCRdb retains in-frame clones only, with some absent. Among about 49,000 clones listed, approximately 86% were seen once. The sequenced sample was PBMCs. These receptors all come from a woman between 45 and 65 years old with lung cancer.

In its sample, this clone was seen once. The V and J genes are TRBV6-5 and TRBJ2-3; D might be TRBD2 (5 bases). The CDR3 is 14 amino acids. With 5 bases removed from V and 3 bases from J, the gap between germline ends came to 12 bases. CDR1 and CDR2 from the germline V gene are MNHEY and SVGAGI. CDR3 in amino acids: CASSRGFFTDTQYF. The CDR3 DNA reads TGTGCCAGCAGTCGAGGGTTTTTTACAGATACGCAGTATTTT.

The chain is built from TRBV3-1 (or the pseudogene TRBV3-2) and TRBJ1-1; D is perhaps TRBD1 (6 bases). In germline, CDR1 is LGHDT, CDR2 YNNKEL (reference sequence). This CDR3 contains 13 residues. Between the trimmed V and J ends, which lost 3 bases and 7 bases, there was a span of 12 bases. The CDR3 here is CASSQQGFDEAFF. The CDR3 nucleotides read TGTGCCAGCAGCCAGCAGGGGTTTGATGAAGCTTTCTTT.

Comments on this clone: At one end the junction does not follow the germline gene, possibly because of a read error. The rearrangement joins TRBV5-1 to TRBJ1-4, with 7 positions matching TRBD1. Germline CDR1 SGHRS, CDR2 YFSETQ. The CDR3 contains 19 residues. As DNA, the CDR3 is TGCGCCAGCAGGTTGGCCTCCCGGGACAGCGATCCCTGGGGTGAAAAACTGTTTTTT. Protein product: CASRLASRDSDPWGEKLFF.

The chain links TRBV27 to TRBJ2-1; TRBD1 is a possible D gene (6 bases). Germline values: CDR1 MNHEY, CDR2 SMNVEV (reference sequence). V lost 5 bases and J 4 bases, leaving 12 bases between the germline ends. The CDR3 is made up of 14 amino acids. The CDR3 coding sequence is TGTGCCAGCAGTACCACAGGGATATACAATGAGCAGTTCTTC. It yields the protein CASSTTGIYNEQFF.

The chain recombines TRBV6-5 with TRBJ1-4, with D unclear. V shed 5 bases and J shed 8 bases, with 12 bases lying between them. From germline, CDR1 is MNHEY and CDR2 SVGAGI. The CDR3 runs to 13 residues. CDR3 protein: CASSTRTGEKLFF. DNA of the CDR3: TGTGCCAGCAGTACCCGGACGGGGGAAAAACTGTTTTTT.

V is TRBV3-1 (or the pseudogene TRBV3-2) and J is TRBJ1-2, with D tentatively TRBD1 (5 bases). V was cut by 4 bases and J by 4 bases, with 16 bases left in between. CDR3 length equals 15 residues. The germline V gene encodes CDR1 LGHDT and CDR2 YNNKEL (reference sequence). The CDR3 region has the DNA TGTGCCAGCAGCCCCCTCGGGAAGGGGTCCTATGGCTACACCTTC. Its protein is CASSPLGKGSYGYTF.

V and J are TRBV7-2 and TRBJ1-1; weak D call: TRBD1 (5 bases). The V end lost 6 bases, the J end lost 4 bases, and 12 bases lay between the germline ends. Looked up from germline, CDR1 is SGHTA and CDR2 is FQGNSA. The CDR3 has 13 amino acids. The CDR3 DNA is TGTGCCAGCAGAGAGGGGTTGGGCACTGAAGCTTTCTTT. Protein: CASREGLGTEAFF.